This T cell receptor beta chain was found in a study of CXCR3-negative and CXCR3-positive naive CD8 T cells. UMI-labeled 5' RACE TRB cDNA libraries were prepared from the cells. TCRdb reprocessed the 5' RACE reads; each CDR3 protein has one entry and no DNA is given. The sample table sets out around 90,000 distinct CDR3 sequences. Comment on this clonotype: As yet, its antigen is unknown.

The length of the CDR3 is 12 residues. Germline CDR1 is DFQATT and CDR2 is SNEGSKA (reference sequence). Whole-study results and caveats: Between one naive subset and the other, surface CD5 was comparable, and TCR strength was inferred from TRB CDR3 properties. Comparably high diversity marked both naive subsets, whereas memory CD8+ cells had much lower diversity.

This chain joins TRBV20-1 and TRBJ1-1; absent DNA, TCRdb's TRBD1 call cannot be checked. The specimen was naive CXCR3- CD8+ T cells from blood. Subset: CD45RO-CCR7+CD27+CD95- naive CD8+ T cells lacking CXCR3 (TNR3-). The TCR sequence derives from a human donor in good health. Some clones in this sample may be carry-over from other donors' samples. CDR3 in amino acids: CSARAMQGEAFF.